The entry below describes one TCR beta chain. The record originates from a study of cytomegalovirus exposure and HLA in healthy donors. Amplification used 60 Vbeta primers and 13 Jbeta primers. Data came from immunoSEQ multiplex PCR; TCRdb stores just in-frame clones and leaves some out. Among roughly 120,000 clones listed, about 73% were seen once. Looked up from germline, CDR1 is SNHLY and CDR2 is FYNNEI. The CDR3 contains 17 residues. V lost 6 bases and J lost 7; bases outside the gene matches: 14. The chain carries TRBV2 and TRBJ2-5; 13 positions match TRBD2. The TCR comes from a woman aged 25 to 45 in good health and CMV-seronegative. The material sequenced was PBMCs. DNA of the CDR3: TGTGCCAGCAGAGAGAGCCGACTAGCGGGAGGCCGGCCGACCCAGTACTTC. Translation gives CASRESRLAGGRPTQYF.